This TCR beta chain was documented in a study of blood T cell repertoires in COVID-19. In germline, CDR1 is MNHEY, CDR2 SMNVEV (reference sequence). The V and J ends lost 3 bases and 0 bases respectively, with 6 bases between them. The CDR3 sequence is 15 residues long. Here immunoSEQ multiplex PCR was the method, and the copy in TCRdb shows in-frame clones only, minus some. The sample consists of about 200,000 clones, almost 90% of them appearing once. The chain combines TRBV27 with TRBJ2-6; D unclear. This TCR was sampled from a man younger than 35 with active or convalescent COVID-19. Sequences were obtained from peripheral blood. Here the CDR3 DNA reads TGTGCCAGCAGTTTCCTTTACTCTGGGGCCAACGTCCTGACTTTC. This encodes CASSFLYSGANVLTF.